The 26 T cell receptor beta chains reported below all come from one sample, sequenced in a study of T cell responses to AZD1222 COVID-19 vaccine. The protocol was immunoSEQ multiplex PCR, while the TCRdb copy is restricted to in-frame clones and leaves out a portion. The repertoire holds about 130,000 clones, with over 75% as singletons. Sequences were derived from peripheral blood, sampled on day 0 of AZD1222 vaccination. These receptors were obtained from an adult in good health.

The chain links TRBV10-2 to TRBJ1-2; 11 bases are a match to TRBD1. Germline V CDR1 and CDR2: WSHSY, SAAADI. The CDR3 has 15 amino acids. V was clipped by 9 bases and J by 6 bases; unmatched bases: 12. The CDR3 loop is CASLEGTGGGHGYTF. The CDR3 DNA follows: TGCGCCAGTTTAGAGGGGACAGGGGGAGGTCATGGCTACACCTTC.

This clone was recorded a few times. The chain employs TRBV12-3 or TRBV12-4 and TRBJ2-2; no firm D call. V shed 8 bases and J shed 4 bases, with 8 bases lying between them. The length of the CDR3 is 12 residues. CDR3 sequence: CASARGTGELFF. CDR3 coding DNA: TGTGCCAGCGCCCGAGGCACCGGGGAGCTGTTTTTT.

The V and J genes are TRBV12-3 or TRBV12-4 and TRBJ2-7; no clear D. V shed 6 bases and J shed 0 bases, with 6 bases lying between them. The CDR3 is 12 amino acids. The CDR3 reads CASRESSYEQYF. The CDR3 nucleotides read TGTGCCAGCAGAGAGAGCTCCTACGAGCAGTACTTC.

This clone was recorded only once. The chain carries TRBV4-2 and TRBJ1-4; D is undetermined. The germline V gene encodes CDR1 LGHNA and CDR2 YNFKEQ. V was pared by 0 bases and J by 0 bases, with 5 bases between. The length of the CDR3 is 15 residues. The DNA of the CDR3 is TGTGCCAGCAGCCAAGAACAAGCAACTAATGAAAAACTGTTTTTT. Amino acids: CASSQEQATNEKLFF.

V is TRBV6-1 and J is TRBJ2-1, with a tentative D call TRBD1 (5 bases). Trimming left V 3 bases short and J 6 bases short, with 9 bases between. This CDR3 has 13 amino acids. Germline CDR1 reads MNHNS; CDR2 reads SASEGT. The CDR3 bases are TGTGCCAGCAGTGAGACAGTCAGCAATGAGCAGTTCTTC. This encodes CASSETVSNEQFF.

The chain couples TRBV7-9 to TRBJ2-3, with 7 nucleotides matching TRBD2. V shed 7 bases and J 2 bases; nucleotides not matched to a gene: 9. The CDR3 length is 15 residues. Germline V gives CDR1 SEHNR, CDR2 FQNEAQ (reference sequence). The CDR3 here is CASTPRSGATDTQYF. The CDR3 nucleotides read TGTGCCAGCACCCCGCGAAGCGGGGCCACAGATACGCAGTATTTT.

This clone was detected once. This chain links TRBV9 with TRBJ2-7, with D possibly matching TRBD2 (8 bases). The germline V gene encodes CDR1 SGDLS and CDR2 YYNGEE. The CDR3 runs to 16 residues. V was shortened by 3 bases and J by 2 bases, with 18 bases between the two germline ends. CDR3 loop: CASSAGGSSGAYEQYF. DNA of the CDR3: TGTGCCAGCAGCGCAGGGGGAAGTAGCGGGGCCTACGAGCAGTACTTC. Drawing the rest from reference TRBV9 and TRBJ2-7, the complete variable domain is DSGVTQTPKHLITATGQRVTLRCSPRSGDLSVYWYQQSLDQGLQFLIQYYNGEERAKGNILERFSAQQFPDLHSELNLSSLELGDSALYFCASSAGGSSGAYEQYFGPGTRLTVT.

This chain connects TRBV30 to TRBJ1-2; D gene unclear. V was shortened by 4 bases and J by 5 bases, with 14 bases between the two germline ends. Per the germline V gene, CDR1 is GTSNPN and CDR2 is SVGIG (reference sequence). The CDR3 runs to 13 residues. CDR3 loop: CAWTNPADYGYTF. Here the CDR3 DNA reads TGTGCCTGGACAAACCCAGCGGATTATGGCTACACCTTC.

The V and J genes are TRBV12-3 or TRBV12-4 and TRBJ1-6; possibly TRBD1 for D (5 bases). The CDR3 has 13 amino acids. V lost 3 bases to trimming and J lost 11 bases, with 11 bases between them. CDR3 in amino acids: CASSFVRDPPLHF. CDR3 DNA: TGTGCCAGCAGTTTTGTGAGGGACCCACCCCTCCACTTT.

V usage is TRBV6-2 or TRBV6-3 and J usage is TRBJ1-1; the D is unclear. CDR1 is MNHEY and CDR2 is SVGEGT in the germline V gene. Trimming removed 0 bases from V and 1 base from J, with 15 bases in between. The CDR3 sequence is 17 residues long. The CDR3 protein is CASSYSIFRRTNTEAFF. The CDR3 region has the DNA TGTGCCAGCAGTTACTCGATTTTCCGACGGACGAACACTGAAGCTTTCTTT.

V is TRBV19 and J is TRBJ2-2; D is possibly TRBD1 (5 bases). CDR3 length equals 13 residues. The V end lost 4 bases, the J end lost 5 bases, and 8 bases lay between the germline ends. In germline, CDR1 is LNHDA, CDR2 SQIVND (reference sequence). CDR3 loop: CASSRQGTGELFF. As DNA, the CDR3 is TGTGCCAGTAGTAGGCAGGGAACCGGGGAGCTGTTTTTT.

This rearrangement joins TRBV28 to TRBJ2-7; TRBD1 matches at 9 bases. The CDR3 extends over 16 amino acids. Germline-derived CDR1 and CDR2 are MDHEN and SYDVKM. V trimming: 4 bases; J trimming: 5 bases; junction bases outside the gene matches: 12. CDR3 sequence (DNA): TGTGCCAGCAGTTCGGCCGCCGGGGGACAGGGAAACGAGCAGTACTTC. Its translation is CASSSAAGGQGNEQYF.

This chain links TRBV28 with TRBJ2-1; D is ambiguous. The CDR3 runs 12 residues. Looked up from germline, CDR1 is MDHEN and CDR2 is SYDVKM. V lost 0 bases to trimming and J lost 8 bases, with 5 bases between them. CDR3 residues: CASSLWSDEQFF. The CDR3, as DNA: TGTGCCAGCAGTTTATGGAGTGATGAGCAGTTCTTC.

The chain joins TRBV10-3 to TRBJ1-2; 12 bases are shared with TRBD1. Germline values: CDR1 ENHRY, CDR2 SYGVKD. This CDR3 region has 15 residues. V was clipped by 2 bases and J by 7 bases; unmatched bases: 5. The DNA of the CDR3 is TGTGCCATCAGTGAGCCGGGACAGGGGGCTGGTGGCTACACCTTC. Translating gives CAISEPGQGAGGYTF.

The CDR3 spells CASSSRDRARSSYNEQFF. The CDR3 DNA reads as TGTGCCAGCAGCTCCAGAGACAGGGCGAGGAGCTCCTACAATGAGCAGTTCTTC. The gene calls are TRBV7-2 and TRBJ2-1; 7 positions match TRBD1. V lost 4 bases to trimming and J lost 0 bases; unmatched junction nucleotides: 12. From germline, CDR1 is SGHTA and CDR2 FQGNSA. CDR3 length equals 18 residues.

The V call is TRBV9, the J call TRBJ2-3; 8 bases align to TRBD1. This CDR3 has 18 residues. The germline V gene encodes CDR1 SGDLS and CDR2 YYNGEE. The ends lost 2 bases at V and 2 bases at J; junction bases unmatched: 13. CDR3 coding DNA: TGTGCCAGCAGCGTGTCGACAGGACAGGGAGCTTCCACAGATACGCAGTATTTT. Translation gives CASSVSTGQGASTDTQYF.

The V and J genes are TRBV7-9 and TRBJ1-2; tentatively, D is TRBD1 (6 bases). The CDR3 is made up of 14 amino acids. Germline CDR1 SEHNR, CDR2 FQNEAQ (reference sequence). The V end lost 3 bases, the J end lost 4 bases, and 12 bases lay between the germline ends. CDR3 DNA sequence: TGTGCCAGCAGCTTGGGGACACTTTCCTATGGCTACACCTTC. This encodes CASSLGTLSYGYTF.

In this sample, this clone turned up once. This chain uses TRBV10-3 with TRBJ1-2; TRBD1 might be the D (5 bases). CDR1 and CDR2 from the germline V gene are ENHRY and SYGVKD. The CDR3 consists of 15 residues. V dropped 5 bases and J dropped 8 bases, with 21 bases sitting between them. CDR3 sequence reads: CAISSGTDLTRGYTF. As DNA, the CDR3 is TGTGCCATCAGTTCTGGGACGGACCTAACTAGGGGCTACACCTTC.

The chain combines TRBV20-1 with TRBJ2-5, with D maybe TRBD2 (5 bases). Trimming left V 4 bases short and J 5 bases short, with 8 bases between. This CDR3 region has 11 residues. The V gene's germline CDR1 is DFQATT and CDR2 SNEGSKA (reference sequence). The DNA of the CDR3 is TGCAGTGCTACGGAGCGGGAGACCCAGTACTTC. It encodes CSATERETQYF.

This clone showed up just a few times. The rearrangement joins TRBV7-2 to TRBJ1-1; D perhaps matches TRBD1 (6 bases). The CDR3 length is 15 residues. Trimming removed 4 bases from V and 1 base from J, with 13 bases in between. The V gene's germline CDR1 is SGHTA and CDR2 FQGNSA. Here the CDR3 DNA reads TGTGCCAGCAGCTCCCGGACAGCGTGGAACACTGAAGCTTTCTTT. Residues: CASSSRTAWNTEAFF.

V usage is TRBV10-1 and J usage is TRBJ2-5, with D possibly matching TRBD1 (5 bases). The CDR3 length is 15 residues. Germline CDR1 and CDR2: WNHNN and SYGVQD (reference sequence). Trimming removed 3 bases from V and 2 bases from J, with 13 bases in between. CDR3 in amino acids: CASSDATDRQETQYF. DNA of the CDR3: TGCGCCAGCAGTGACGCTACCGACAGACAAGAGACCCAGTACTTC.

The J gene is TRBJ2-3, the V gene TRBV7-3; the match to TRBD2 covers 7 bases. The CDR3 runs 16 residues. CDR1 SGHTA and CDR2 FQGTGA come from the germline V gene. V shed 0 bases and J 1 base; nucleotides not matched to a gene: 4. The CDR3 region is CASSLTPLAGTDTQYF. DNA of the CDR3: TGTGCCAGCAGCTTAACGCCGCTAGCGGGCACAGATACGCAGTATTTT.

The chain recombines TRBV6-1 with TRBJ2-3, with 8 bases lining up with TRBD1. CDR3 length: 17 amino acids. Germline assignment: CDR1 MNHNS and CDR2 SASEGT. The ends lost 3 bases at V and 4 bases at J; junction bases unmatched: 12. The CDR3 region has the DNA TGTGCCAGCAGTGACCCCTCCAGGGGGCAACGACCAGATACGCAGTATTTT. Translating gives CASSDPSRGQRPDTQYF.

The CDR3 reads CASNTGKSNTGELFF. As DNA, the CDR3 is TGTGCCAGTAATACAGGGAAAAGTAACACCGGGGAGCTGTTTTTT. The V gene is TRBV7-9, the J gene TRBJ2-2, with a tentative D call TRBD1 (6 bases). Germline V CDR1 and CDR2: SEHNR, FQNEAQ (reference sequence). The V gene lost 9 bases and the J gene lost 2 bases, with 16 bases spanning the gap. CDR3 length: 15 amino acids.

This sequence joins TRBV21-1 and TRBJ2-5; the table's TRBD1 call for D was not verified on the DNA. TRBV21-1 is marked as a pseudogene. The CDR3 extends over 13 amino acids. In DNA, the CDR3 is TGTGCCAGTACTGGACAGGCGAAAGAGACCCAGTACTTC. Translation: CASTGQAKETQYF.

The chain uses TRBV7-2 and TRBJ2-6; D is unclear. Trimming left V 1 base short and J 2 bases short, with 6 bases between. The CDR3 runs to 15 residues. Germline lookup yields CDR1 SGHTA and CDR2 FQGNSA. CDR3 amino acids: CASSLGLPGANVLTF. CDR3 sequence (DNA): TGTGCCAGCAGCTTAGGGTTGCCTGGGGCCAACGTCCTGACTTTC.